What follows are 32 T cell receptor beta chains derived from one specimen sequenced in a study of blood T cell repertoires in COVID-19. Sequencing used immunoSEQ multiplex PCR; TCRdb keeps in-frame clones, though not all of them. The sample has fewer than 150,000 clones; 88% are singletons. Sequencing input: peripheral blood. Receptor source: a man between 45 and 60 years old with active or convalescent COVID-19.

CDR3 residues: CATSDQGLAGVWEQFF. In DNA form, the CDR3 reads TGTGCCACCAGTGACCAGGGACTAGCGGGAGTCTGGGAGCAGTTCTTC. The chain combines TRBV24-1 with TRBJ2-1; 14 nucleotides align to TRBD2. The CDR3 runs 16 residues. J was trimmed by 10 bases and V by 4 bases; bases with no gene match: 8. The V gene's germline CDR1 is KGHDR and CDR2 SFDVKD.

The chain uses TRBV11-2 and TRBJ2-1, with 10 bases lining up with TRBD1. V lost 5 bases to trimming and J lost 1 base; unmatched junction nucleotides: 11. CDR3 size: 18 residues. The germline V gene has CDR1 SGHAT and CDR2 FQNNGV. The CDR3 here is CASSIPGQGLSSYNEQFF. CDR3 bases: TGTGCCAGCAGCATCCCGGGACAGGGGTTATCGTCCTACAATGAGCAGTTCTTC.

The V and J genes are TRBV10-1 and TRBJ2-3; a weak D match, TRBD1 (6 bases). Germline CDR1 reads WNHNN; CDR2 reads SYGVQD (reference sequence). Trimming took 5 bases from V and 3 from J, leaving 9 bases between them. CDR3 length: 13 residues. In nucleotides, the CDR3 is TGCGCCAGCAGTCACGACAGGACAGATACGCAGTATTTT. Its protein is CASSHDRTDTQYF.

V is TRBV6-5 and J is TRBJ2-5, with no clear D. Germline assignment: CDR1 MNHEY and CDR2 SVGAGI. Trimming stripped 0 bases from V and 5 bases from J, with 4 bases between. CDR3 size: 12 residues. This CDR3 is CASSYSRETQYF. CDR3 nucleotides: TGTGCCAGCAGTTACTCTCGGGAGACCCAGTACTTC.

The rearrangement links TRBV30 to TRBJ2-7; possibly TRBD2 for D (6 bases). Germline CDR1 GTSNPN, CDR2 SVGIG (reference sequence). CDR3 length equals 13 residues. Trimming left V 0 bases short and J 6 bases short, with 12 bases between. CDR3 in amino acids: CAWSVSGRGEQYF. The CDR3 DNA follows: TGTGCCTGGAGTGTTTCCGGGCGGGGCGAGCAGTACTTC.

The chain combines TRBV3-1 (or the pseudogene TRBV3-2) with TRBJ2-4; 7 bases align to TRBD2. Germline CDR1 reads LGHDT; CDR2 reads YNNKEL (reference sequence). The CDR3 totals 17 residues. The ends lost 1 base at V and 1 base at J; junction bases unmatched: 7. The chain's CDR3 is CASSQGLAEAAKNIQYF. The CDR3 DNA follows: TGTGCCAGCAGCCAAGGGCTAGCGGAGGCTGCCAAAAACATTCAGTACTTC.

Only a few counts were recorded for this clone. CDR3 sequence: CASRTTSGERETQYF. As DNA, the CDR3 is TGTGCCAGTAGAACGACTAGCGGGGAGAGGGAGACCCAGTACTTC. V gene TRBV19 combines with J gene TRBJ2-5; TRBD2 matches 11 bases. V trimming: 6 bases; J trimming: 5 bases; junction bases outside the gene matches: 8. Germline V gene data show CDR1 as LNHDA and CDR2 as SQIVND (reference sequence). The CDR3 consists of 15 residues.

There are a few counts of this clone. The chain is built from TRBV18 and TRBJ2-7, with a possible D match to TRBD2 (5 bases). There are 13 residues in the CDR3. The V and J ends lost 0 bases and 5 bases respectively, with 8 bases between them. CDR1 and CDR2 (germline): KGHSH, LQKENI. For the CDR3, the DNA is TGTGCCAGCTCACCACCGTGGGGAGACGAGCAGTACTTC. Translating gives CASSPPWGDEQYF.

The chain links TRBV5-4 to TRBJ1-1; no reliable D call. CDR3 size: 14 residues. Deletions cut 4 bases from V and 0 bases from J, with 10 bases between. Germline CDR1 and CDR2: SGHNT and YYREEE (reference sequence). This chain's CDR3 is CASSPYSLNTEAFF. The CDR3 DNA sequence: TGTGCCAGCAGCCCCTATTCCTTGAACACTGAAGCTTTCTTT.

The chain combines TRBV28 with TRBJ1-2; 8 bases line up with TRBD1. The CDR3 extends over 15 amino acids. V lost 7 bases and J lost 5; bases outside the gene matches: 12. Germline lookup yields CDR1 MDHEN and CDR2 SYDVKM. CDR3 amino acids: CASNAGTGVEYGYTF. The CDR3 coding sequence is TGTGCCAGCAACGCCGGGACAGGTGTTGAGTATGGCTACACCTTC.

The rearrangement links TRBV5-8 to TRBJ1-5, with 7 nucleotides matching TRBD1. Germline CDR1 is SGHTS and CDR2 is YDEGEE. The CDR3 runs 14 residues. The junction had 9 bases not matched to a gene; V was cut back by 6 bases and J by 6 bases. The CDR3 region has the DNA TGTGCCAGCACCCTGACAGGGCTGCTTCAGCCCCAGCATTTT. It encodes CASTLTGLLQPQHF.

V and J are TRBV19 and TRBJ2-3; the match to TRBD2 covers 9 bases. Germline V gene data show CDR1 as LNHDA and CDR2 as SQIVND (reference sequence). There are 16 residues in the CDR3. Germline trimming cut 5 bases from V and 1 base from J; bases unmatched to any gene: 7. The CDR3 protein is CASSASGNGGTDTQYF. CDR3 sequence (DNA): TGTGCCAGTAGTGCTAGCGGGAACGGGGGCACAGATACGCAGTATTTT.

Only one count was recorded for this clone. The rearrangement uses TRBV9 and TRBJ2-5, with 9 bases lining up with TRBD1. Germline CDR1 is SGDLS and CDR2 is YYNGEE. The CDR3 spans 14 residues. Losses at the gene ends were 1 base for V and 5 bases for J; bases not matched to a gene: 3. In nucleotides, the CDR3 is TGTGCCAGCAGCGTACAGGACAGGGGTGAGACCCAGTACTTC. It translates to CASSVQDRGETQYF.

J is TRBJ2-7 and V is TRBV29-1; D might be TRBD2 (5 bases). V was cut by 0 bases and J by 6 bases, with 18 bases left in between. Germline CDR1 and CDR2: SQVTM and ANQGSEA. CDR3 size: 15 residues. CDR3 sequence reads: CSVEDPAGGRAEQYF. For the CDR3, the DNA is TGCAGCGTTGAAGATCCGGCAGGAGGTCGTGCCGAGCAGTACTTC.

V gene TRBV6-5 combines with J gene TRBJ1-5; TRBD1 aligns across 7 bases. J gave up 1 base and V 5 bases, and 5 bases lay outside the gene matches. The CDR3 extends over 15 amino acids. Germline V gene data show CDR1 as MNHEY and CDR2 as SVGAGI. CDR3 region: CASSPDRASNQPQHF. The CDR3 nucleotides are TGTGCCAGCAGTCCAGACAGGGCCAGCAATCAGCCCCAGCATTTT.

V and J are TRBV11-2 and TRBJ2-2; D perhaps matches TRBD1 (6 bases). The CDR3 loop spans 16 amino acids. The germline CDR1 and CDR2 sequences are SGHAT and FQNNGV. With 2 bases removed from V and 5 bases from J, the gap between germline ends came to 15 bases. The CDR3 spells CASSLSRTVATGELFF. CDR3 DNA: TGTGCCAGCAGCTTATCTAGGACAGTCGCGACCGGGGAGCTGTTTTTT.

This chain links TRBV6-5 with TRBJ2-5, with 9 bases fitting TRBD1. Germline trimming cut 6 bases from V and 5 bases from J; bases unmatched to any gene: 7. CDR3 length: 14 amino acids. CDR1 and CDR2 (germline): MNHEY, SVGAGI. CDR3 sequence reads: CASSFGQGPETQYF. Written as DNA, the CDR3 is TGTGCCAGCAGCTTCGGACAGGGGCCTGAGACCCAGTACTTC.

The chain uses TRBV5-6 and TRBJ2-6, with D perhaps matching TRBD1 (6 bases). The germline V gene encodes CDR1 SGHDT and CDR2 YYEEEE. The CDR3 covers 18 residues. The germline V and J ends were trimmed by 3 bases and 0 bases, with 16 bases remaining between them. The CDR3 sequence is CASSWGPFLGSGANVLTF. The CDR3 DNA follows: TGTGCCAGCAGCTGGGGGCCCTTTCTCGGCTCTGGGGCCAACGTCCTGACTTTC.

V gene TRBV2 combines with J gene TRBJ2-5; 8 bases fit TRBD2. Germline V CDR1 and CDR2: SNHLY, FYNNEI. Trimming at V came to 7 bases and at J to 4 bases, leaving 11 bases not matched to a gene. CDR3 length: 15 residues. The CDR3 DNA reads TGTGCCAGCACTCCCCCCCGGGGGGGCGGAGAGACCCAGTACTTC. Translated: CASTPPRGGGETQYF.

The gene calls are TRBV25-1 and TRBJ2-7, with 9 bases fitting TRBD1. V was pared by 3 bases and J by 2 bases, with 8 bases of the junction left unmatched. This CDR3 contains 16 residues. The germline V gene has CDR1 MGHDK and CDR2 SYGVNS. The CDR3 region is CASSDGGGQGTYEQYF. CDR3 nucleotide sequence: TGTGCCAGCAGTGATGGGGGGGGACAGGGTACCTACGAGCAGTACTTC.

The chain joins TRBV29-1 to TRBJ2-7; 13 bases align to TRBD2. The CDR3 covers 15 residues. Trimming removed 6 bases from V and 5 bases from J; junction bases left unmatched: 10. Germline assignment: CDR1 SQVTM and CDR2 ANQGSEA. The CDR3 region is CSVAGLAGVGNEQYF. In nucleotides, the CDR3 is TGCAGCGTCGCCGGACTAGCGGGAGTTGGAAACGAGCAGTACTTC.

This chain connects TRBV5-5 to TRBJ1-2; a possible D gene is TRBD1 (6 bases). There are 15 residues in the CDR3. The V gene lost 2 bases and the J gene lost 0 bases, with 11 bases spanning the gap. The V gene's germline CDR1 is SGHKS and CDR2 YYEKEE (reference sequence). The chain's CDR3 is CASSLLGATNYGYTF. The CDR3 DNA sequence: TGTGCCAGCAGCTTACTGGGGGCGACTAACTATGGCTACACCTTC.

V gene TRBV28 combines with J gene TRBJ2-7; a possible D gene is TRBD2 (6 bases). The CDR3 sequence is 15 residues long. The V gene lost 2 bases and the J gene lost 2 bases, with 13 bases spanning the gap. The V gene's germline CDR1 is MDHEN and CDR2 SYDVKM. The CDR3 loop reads CASSLGGSKTYEQYF. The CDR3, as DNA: TGTGCCAGCAGTTTAGGGGGGTCCAAAACCTACGAGCAGTACTTC.

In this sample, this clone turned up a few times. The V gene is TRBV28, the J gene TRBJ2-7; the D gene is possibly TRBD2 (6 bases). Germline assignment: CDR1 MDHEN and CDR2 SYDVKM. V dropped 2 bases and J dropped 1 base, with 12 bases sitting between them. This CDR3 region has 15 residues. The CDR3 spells CASSLRGSGSYEQYF. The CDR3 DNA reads TGTGCCAGCAGTTTACGGGGTAGCGGATCCTACGAGCAGTACTTC.

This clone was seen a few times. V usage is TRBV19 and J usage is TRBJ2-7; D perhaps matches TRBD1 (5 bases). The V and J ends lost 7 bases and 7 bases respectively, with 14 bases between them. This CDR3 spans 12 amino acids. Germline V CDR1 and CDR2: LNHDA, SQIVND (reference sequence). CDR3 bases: TGTGCCAGTAATCGGCAGGGTGGAGAGCAGTACTTC. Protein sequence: CASNRQGGEQYF.

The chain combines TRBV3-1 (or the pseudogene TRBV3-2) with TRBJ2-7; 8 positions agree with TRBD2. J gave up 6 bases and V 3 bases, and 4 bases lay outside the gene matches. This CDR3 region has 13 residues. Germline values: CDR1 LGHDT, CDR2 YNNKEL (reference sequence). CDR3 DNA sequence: TGTGCCAGCAGCCACGTGCTAGCGGGCGAGCAGTACTTC. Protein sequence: CASSHVLAGEQYF.

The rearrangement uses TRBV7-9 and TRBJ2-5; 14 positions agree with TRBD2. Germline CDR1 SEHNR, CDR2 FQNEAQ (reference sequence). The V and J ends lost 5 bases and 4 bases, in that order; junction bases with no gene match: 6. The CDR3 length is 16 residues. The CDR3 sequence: CASSAAGLAGVETQYF. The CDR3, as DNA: TGTGCCAGCAGCGCCGCGGGACTAGCGGGAGTAGAGACCCAGTACTTC.

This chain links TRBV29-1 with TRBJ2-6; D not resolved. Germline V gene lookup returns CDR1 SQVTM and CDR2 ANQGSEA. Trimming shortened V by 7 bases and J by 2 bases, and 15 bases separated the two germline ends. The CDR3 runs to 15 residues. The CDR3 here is CSAFLRLTGANVLTF. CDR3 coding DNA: TGCAGCGCCTTTTTGAGACTTACTGGGGCCAACGTCCTGACTTTC.

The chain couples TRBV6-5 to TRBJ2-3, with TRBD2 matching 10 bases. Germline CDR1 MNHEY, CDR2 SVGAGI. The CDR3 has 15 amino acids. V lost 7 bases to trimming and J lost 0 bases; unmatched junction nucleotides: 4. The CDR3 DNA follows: TGTGCCAGCACTAGCGGGAGTTCTAGCACAGATACGCAGTATTTT. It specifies CASTSGSSSTDTQYF.

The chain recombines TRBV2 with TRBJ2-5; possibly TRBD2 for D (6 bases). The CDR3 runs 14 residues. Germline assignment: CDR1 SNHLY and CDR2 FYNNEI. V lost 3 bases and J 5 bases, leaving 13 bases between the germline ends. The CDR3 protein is CASSDRERRETQYF. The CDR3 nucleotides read TGTGCCAGCAGTGATCGGGAGAGAAGGGAGACCCAGTACTTC.

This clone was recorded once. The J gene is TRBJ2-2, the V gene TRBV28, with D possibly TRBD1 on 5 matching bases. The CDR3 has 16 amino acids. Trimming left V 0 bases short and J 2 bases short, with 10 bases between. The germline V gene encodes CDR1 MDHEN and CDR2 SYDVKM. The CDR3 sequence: CASSLWAGLNTGELFF. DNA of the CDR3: TGTGCCAGCAGTTTATGGGCAGGGCTTAACACCGGGGAGCTGTTTTTT.

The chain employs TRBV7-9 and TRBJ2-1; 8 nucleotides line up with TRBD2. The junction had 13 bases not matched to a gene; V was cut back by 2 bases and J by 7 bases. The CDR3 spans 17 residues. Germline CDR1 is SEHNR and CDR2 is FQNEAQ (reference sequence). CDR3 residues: CASSLMVWREVHNEQFF. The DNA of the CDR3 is TGTGCCAGCAGCTTAATGGTGTGGCGGGAGGTTCATAATGAGCAGTTCTTC. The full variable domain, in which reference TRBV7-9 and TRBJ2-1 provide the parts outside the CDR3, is DTGVSQNPRHKITKRGQNVTFRCDPISEHNRLYWYRQTLGQGPEFLTYFQNEAQLEKSRLLSDRFSAERPKGSFSTLEIQRTEQGDSAMYLCASSLMVWREVHNEQFFGPGTRLTVL.